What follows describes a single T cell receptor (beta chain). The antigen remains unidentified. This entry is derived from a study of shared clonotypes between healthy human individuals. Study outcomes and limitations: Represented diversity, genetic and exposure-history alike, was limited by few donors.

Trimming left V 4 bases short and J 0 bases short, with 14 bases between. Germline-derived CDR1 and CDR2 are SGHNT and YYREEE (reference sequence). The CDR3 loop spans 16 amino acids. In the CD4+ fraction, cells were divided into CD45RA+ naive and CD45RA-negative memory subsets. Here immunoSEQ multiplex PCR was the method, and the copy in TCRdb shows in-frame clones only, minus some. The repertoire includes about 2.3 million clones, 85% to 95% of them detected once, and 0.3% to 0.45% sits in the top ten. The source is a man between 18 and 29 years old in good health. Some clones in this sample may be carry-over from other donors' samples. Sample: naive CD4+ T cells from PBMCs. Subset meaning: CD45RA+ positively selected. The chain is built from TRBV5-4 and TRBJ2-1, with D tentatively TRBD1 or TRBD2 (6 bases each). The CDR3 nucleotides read TGTGCCAGCAGCGGAGGGGGGACGAGCTCCTACAATGAGCAGTTCTTC. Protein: CASSGGGTSSYNEQFF.